Below are 26 T cell receptor beta chains sequenced from a single sample in a study of blood T cells in healthy people across ages. Through a sample-barcoded 5' primer and a J-beta primer mix, a second PCR was run for about 7 to 12 cycles. TCRdb re-called the 5' RACE reads through MiXCR, storing one row per CDR3 protein. The table lists more than 550,000 distinct CDR3 sequences, over 20% of them singletons. Sequences were obtained from blood. These TCRs come from a man between 70 and 80 years old in good health.

This rearrangement joins TRBV4-3 to TRBJ2-3, with 7 positions matching TRBD1. Germline CDR1 reads LGHNA; CDR2 reads YSLEER. This CDR3 has 17 residues. J lost 0 bases, V lost 0 bases, and 6 bases had no gene match. CDR3 bases: TGCGCCAGCAGCCAAGATTTTCCGGGACAGAGCACAGATACGCAGTATTTT. Translating gives CASSQDFPGQSTDTQYF.

The CDR3 sequence: CASSLAGQPANTGELFF. CDR3 sequence (DNA): TGCGCCAGCAGCTTGGCCGGGCAACCCGCGAACACCGGGGAGCTGTTTTTT. This rearrangement joins TRBV5-1 to TRBJ2-2; D remains unclear. The germline CDR1 and CDR2 sequences are SGHRS and YFSETQ. This CDR3 spans 17 amino acids. Trimming left V 0 bases short and J 0 bases short, with 12 bases between. Full variable domain (rest looked up from reference TRBV5-1 and TRBJ2-2): KAGVTQTPRYLIKTRGQQVTLSCSPISGHRSVSWYQQTPGQGLQFLFEYFSETQRNKGNFPGRFSGRQFSNSRSEMNVSTLELGDSALYLCASSLAGQPANTGELFFGEGSRLTVL.

The sample holds many counts of this clonotype. The chain combines TRBV19 with TRBJ2-1; TRBD2 matches 7 bases. Germline assignment: CDR1 LNHDA and CDR2 SQIVND (reference sequence). The V gene end was trimmed by 8 bases and the J gene end by 0 bases; junction bases not matched to a gene: 7. CDR3 length: 15 residues. For the CDR3, the DNA is TGTGCCAGTGCACTAGCGTCGAGCTCCTACAATGAGCAGTTCTTC. It codes for CASALASSSYNEQFF.

This clonotype was recorded many times. This rearrangement joins TRBV4-3 to TRBJ2-3, with 11 bases identical to TRBD2. V was clipped by 4 bases and J by 6 bases; unmatched bases: 3. Germline V gene lookup returns CDR1 LGHNA and CDR2 YSLEER. The CDR3 is 14 residues long. The CDR3 spells CASSLAGGLDTQYF. The CDR3 bases are TGCGCCAGCAGCCTAGCGGGAGGGCTCGATACGCAGTATTTT.

In its sample, this clonotype was seen a few times. This chain connects TRBV7-8 to TRBJ2-7; D unclear. The CDR3 totals 13 residues. CDR1 and CDR2 from the germline V gene are SGHVS and FQNEAQ. V dropped 4 bases and J dropped 3 bases, with 10 bases sitting between them. The CDR3 DNA sequence: TGTGCCAGCAGCTACATGGTTAACTACGAGCAGTACGTC. Its protein is CASSYMVNYEQYV.

This clonotype appeared a few times. This chain connects TRBV18 to TRBJ2-7; D unclear. Germline-derived CDR1 and CDR2 are KGHSH and LQKENI. With 0 bases removed from V and 7 bases from J, the gap between germline ends came to 7 bases. This CDR3 has 12 residues. The CDR3 here is CASSPPHGEQYF. For the CDR3, the DNA is TGTGCCAGCTCACCACCGCATGGGGAGCAGTACTTC.

The chain links TRBV5-1 to TRBJ2-7, with D possibly matching TRBD1 (6 bases). Per germline, CDR1 SGHRS and CDR2 YFSETQ. CDR3 size: 16 residues. The germline V and J ends were trimmed by 3 bases and 4 bases, with 20 bases remaining between them. The CDR3 reads CASSSPPTGQIYEQYF. In DNA form, the CDR3 reads TGCGCCAGCAGCTCCCCCCCCACGGGACAAATATACGAGCAGTACTTC.

Only a few counts were recorded for this clonotype. The rearrangement joins TRBV18 to TRBJ2-3; 11 nucleotides line up with TRBD2. From germline, CDR1 is KGHSH and CDR2 LQKENI. This CDR3 comprises 15 residues. V shed 3 bases, J shed 2 bases, and the junction held 1 base outside the gene matches. The CDR3, as DNA: TGTGCCAGCTCACCGACTAGCGGGGACACAGATACGCAGTATTTT. It translates to CASSPTSGDTDTQYF.

This clonotype was counted only a few times. The V and J genes are TRBV5-1 and TRBJ2-1; D is perhaps TRBD2 (5 bases). The CDR3 loop spans 17 amino acids. The germline V and J ends were trimmed by 0 bases and 0 bases, with 13 bases remaining between them. Looked up from germline, CDR1 is SGHRS and CDR2 is YFSETQ. CDR3 in DNA: TGCGCCAGCAGCTTGGAGGAGCGGTTGAGCTCCTACAATGAGCAGTTCTTC. Encoded protein: CASSLEERLSSYNEQFF. Based on the CDR3 plus reference TRBV5-1 and TRBJ2-1, the full variable domain is KAGVTQTPRYLIKTRGQQVTLSCSPISGHRSVSWYQQTPGQGLQFLFEYFSETQRNKGNFPGRFSGRQFSNSRSEMNVSTLELGDSALYLCASSLEERLSSYNEQFFGPGTRLTVL.

This clonotype was observed a few times. The chain carries TRBV11-2 and TRBJ2-7, with a possible D match to TRBD1 (6 bases). The CDR3 extends over 14 amino acids. Germline CDR1 and CDR2: SGHAT and FQNNGV. The germline V and J ends were trimmed by 3 bases and 1 base, with 10 bases remaining between them. This chain's CDR3 is CASSFNRDSYEQYV. CDR3 bases: TGTGCCAGCAGCTTCAACAGGGATTCCTACGAGCAGTACGTC.

This chain joins TRBV12-3 or TRBV12-4 and TRBJ1-5; D unclear. This CDR3 has 16 residues. Trimming cost V 1 base and J 1 base, with 11 bases left between them. The CDR3 nucleotides read TGTGCCAGCAGTTTAGAAGGAATTCGAAGCAATCAGCCCCAGCATTTT. It codes for CASSLEGIRSNQPQHF.

The table lists this clonotype with a few counts. This chain joins TRBV10-3 and TRBJ2-3, with D unresolved. The ends were cut back, 3 bases at V and 10 bases at J, with 8 bases in the middle. CDR1 ENHRY and CDR2 SYGVKD come from the germline V gene. CDR3 length: 11 amino acids. CDR3 protein: CAISESTAQYF. In DNA, the CDR3 is TGTGCCATCAGTGAATCTACGGCGCAGTATTTT.

This clonotype was seen only a few times. The rearrangement links TRBV5-1 to TRBJ2-5, with D possibly TRBD2 on 6 matching bases. This CDR3 has 16 residues. Trimming pared 7 bases from V and 4 bases from J, leaving 23 bases between. In germline, CDR1 is SGHRS, CDR2 YFSETQ. The CDR3 region is CASSPGDPSPRETQYF. The DNA for the CDR3 is TGCGCCAGCTCACCGGGGGACCCAAGTCCCCGAGAGACCCAGTACTTC. Full variable domain (outside the CDR3, taken from reference TRBV5-1 and TRBJ2-5): KAGVTQTPRYLIKTRGQQVTLSCSPISGHRSVSWYQQTPGQGLQFLFEYFSETQRNKGNFPGRFSGRQFSNSRSEMNVSTLELGDSALYLCASSPGDPSPRETQYFGPGTRLLVL.

In its sample, this clonotype was seen a few times. The CDR3: CASTTLPGVGTAEAFF. For the CDR3, the DNA is TGTGCCAGCACTACCCTGCCCGGGGTGGGAACGGCTGAAGCTTTCTTT. This chain connects TRBV28 to TRBJ1-1; D gene uncertain. V gave up 7 bases and J gave up 6 bases, with 24 bases separating them. This CDR3 spans 16 amino acids. The germline CDR1 and CDR2 sequences are MDHEN and SYDVKM.

This clonotype was found a few times. The rearrangement uses TRBV19 and TRBJ1-1, with a tentative D call TRBD1 (5 bases). V was pared by 5 bases and J by 10 bases, with 17 bases between. There are 13 residues in the CDR3. Germline CDR1 LNHDA, CDR2 SQIVND (reference sequence). This chain's CDR3 is CASSEFAGRAAFF. The CDR3 bases are TGTGCCAGTAGTGAATTCGCGGGCAGGGCAGCTTTCTTT.

The gene calls are TRBV7-2 and TRBJ2-7; no firm D call. Germline CDR1 and CDR2: SGHTA and FQGNSA. The length of the CDR3 is 13 residues. V lost 1 base to trimming and J lost 3 bases, with 7 bases between them. The DNA for the CDR3 is TGTGCCAGCAGCTTAGTAGATCTCTACGAGCAGTACTTC. Amino acids: CASSLVDLYEQYF.

This sequence joins TRBV29-1 and TRBJ2-5; D gene uncertain. The germline V and J ends were trimmed by 4 bases and 5 bases, with 14 bases remaining between them. CDR1 is SQVTM, CDR2 ANQGSEA, per germline. The CDR3 covers 13 residues. The CDR3 DNA sequence: TGCAGCGTTGTGGGAAAGTTAGTGGAGACCCAGTACTTC. It codes for CSVVGKLVETQYF.

The chain joins TRBV3-1 to TRBJ1-2; 11 nucleotides agree with TRBD1. Germline values: CDR1 LGHDT, CDR2 YNNKEL (reference sequence). Trimming cost V 3 bases and J 1 base; bases outside gene matches: 4. This CDR3 has 16 amino acids. The CDR3 sequence: CASSHGTGGLNYGYTF. Written as DNA, the CDR3 is TGTGCCAGCAGCCACGGGACAGGGGGACTTAACTATGGCTACACCTTC. The variable domain in full, completed from reference TRBV3-1 and TRBJ1-2, reads DTAVSQTPKYLVTQMGNDKSIKCEQNLGHDTMYWYKQDSKKFLKIMFSYNNKELIINETVPNRFSPKSPDKAHLNLHINSLELGDSAVYFCASSHGTGGLNYGYTFGSGTRLTVV.

The V call is TRBV6-7, the J call TRBJ1-1; a weak D match, TRBD1 (6 bases). TRBV6-7 is sorted into the ORF group, with uncertain function. The CDR3 is 14 residues long. With 5 bases removed from V and 10 bases from J, the gap between germline ends came to 20 bases. The CDR3 spells CASSAPRTVNRAFF. CDR3 nucleotide sequence: TGTGCCAGCAGTGCCCCCCGGACAGTGAATCGAGCTTTCTTT.

Only a few counts were recorded for this clonotype. The CDR3 is CSATSEGGYQPQHF. DNA of the CDR3: TGCAGTGCTACCTCTGAGGGGGGGTATCAGCCCCAGCATTTT. V gene TRBV20-1 combines with J gene TRBJ1-5; D is possibly TRBD1 (6 bases). Per germline, CDR1 DFQATT and CDR2 SNEGSKA (reference sequence). V lost 4 bases to trimming and J lost 5 bases, with 15 bases between them. The CDR3 is 14 amino acids.

This chain connects TRBV19 to TRBJ2-5, with 10 positions matching TRBD2. Per the germline V gene, CDR1 is LNHDA and CDR2 is SQIVND (reference sequence). The CDR3 runs 16 residues. The V segment lost 5 bases and the J segment 0 bases; nucleotides outside the gene matches: 6. CDR3 in amino acids: CASSSGLAEYQETQYF. The CDR3 nucleotides read TGTGCCAGTAGTTCCGGACTAGCGGAGTACCAAGAGACCCAGTACTTC.

V usage is TRBV5-1 and J usage is TRBJ2-1; D is undetermined. V lost 2 bases to trimming and J lost 9 bases, with 9 bases between them. The CDR3 loop spans 12 amino acids. Germline V gene sequence: CDR1 SGHRS, CDR2 YFSETQ. This chain's CDR3 is CASSFTGSEQFF. DNA of the CDR3: TGCGCCAGCAGCTTTACTGGAAGTGAGCAGTTCTTC.

There are a few counts of this clonotype. The chain couples TRBV25-1 to TRBJ1-4; D perhaps matches TRBD1 (5 bases). This CDR3 is built from 16 residues. CDR1 is MGHDK and CDR2 is SYGVNS in the germline V gene. Trimming pared 6 bases from V and 2 bases from J, leaving 16 bases between. The CDR3, as DNA: TGTGCCAGCAGCCCAGGGCCCATCCGGACTAATGAAAAACTGTTTTTT. The encoded protein is CASSPGPIRTNEKLFF.

The chain carries TRBV5-1 and TRBJ2-2; 9 positions match TRBD2. Per germline, CDR1 SGHRS and CDR2 YFSETQ. CDR3 size: 15 residues. Trimming at V came to 9 bases and at J to 6 bases, leaving 12 bases not matched to a gene. The CDR3, as DNA: TGCGCCACCGAGCTTGGGACTAGCTCTGCCGGGGAGCTGTTTTTT. Translation gives CATELGTSSAGELFF.

This clonotype was observed a handful of times. V is TRBV10-3 and J is TRBJ2-5, with a possible D match to TRBD2 (5 bases). Matching the DNA end better, TRBJ2-7 makes the J call doubtful. There are 13 residues in the CDR3. From germline, CDR1 is ENHRY and CDR2 SYGVKD. The CDR3 DNA reads TGTGCCATCAGTGATGGACTGAGCTACGAGCAGTACGTC. This sequence encodes CAISDGLSYEQYV.

This clonotype was seen only a few times. The V and J genes are TRBV28 and TRBJ2-7, with 8 bases fitting TRBD2. The CDR3 is 17 residues long. The J segment lost 2 bases and the V segment lost 4 bases, leaving 13 bases of the junction unmatched. The germline gives CDR1 MDHEN, CDR2 SYDVKM. In nucleotides, the CDR3 is TGTGCCAGCAGTTCAAGCCCCCAGCGGGGGATGACCTACGAGCAGTACTTC. This sequence encodes CASSSSPQRGMTYEQYF.